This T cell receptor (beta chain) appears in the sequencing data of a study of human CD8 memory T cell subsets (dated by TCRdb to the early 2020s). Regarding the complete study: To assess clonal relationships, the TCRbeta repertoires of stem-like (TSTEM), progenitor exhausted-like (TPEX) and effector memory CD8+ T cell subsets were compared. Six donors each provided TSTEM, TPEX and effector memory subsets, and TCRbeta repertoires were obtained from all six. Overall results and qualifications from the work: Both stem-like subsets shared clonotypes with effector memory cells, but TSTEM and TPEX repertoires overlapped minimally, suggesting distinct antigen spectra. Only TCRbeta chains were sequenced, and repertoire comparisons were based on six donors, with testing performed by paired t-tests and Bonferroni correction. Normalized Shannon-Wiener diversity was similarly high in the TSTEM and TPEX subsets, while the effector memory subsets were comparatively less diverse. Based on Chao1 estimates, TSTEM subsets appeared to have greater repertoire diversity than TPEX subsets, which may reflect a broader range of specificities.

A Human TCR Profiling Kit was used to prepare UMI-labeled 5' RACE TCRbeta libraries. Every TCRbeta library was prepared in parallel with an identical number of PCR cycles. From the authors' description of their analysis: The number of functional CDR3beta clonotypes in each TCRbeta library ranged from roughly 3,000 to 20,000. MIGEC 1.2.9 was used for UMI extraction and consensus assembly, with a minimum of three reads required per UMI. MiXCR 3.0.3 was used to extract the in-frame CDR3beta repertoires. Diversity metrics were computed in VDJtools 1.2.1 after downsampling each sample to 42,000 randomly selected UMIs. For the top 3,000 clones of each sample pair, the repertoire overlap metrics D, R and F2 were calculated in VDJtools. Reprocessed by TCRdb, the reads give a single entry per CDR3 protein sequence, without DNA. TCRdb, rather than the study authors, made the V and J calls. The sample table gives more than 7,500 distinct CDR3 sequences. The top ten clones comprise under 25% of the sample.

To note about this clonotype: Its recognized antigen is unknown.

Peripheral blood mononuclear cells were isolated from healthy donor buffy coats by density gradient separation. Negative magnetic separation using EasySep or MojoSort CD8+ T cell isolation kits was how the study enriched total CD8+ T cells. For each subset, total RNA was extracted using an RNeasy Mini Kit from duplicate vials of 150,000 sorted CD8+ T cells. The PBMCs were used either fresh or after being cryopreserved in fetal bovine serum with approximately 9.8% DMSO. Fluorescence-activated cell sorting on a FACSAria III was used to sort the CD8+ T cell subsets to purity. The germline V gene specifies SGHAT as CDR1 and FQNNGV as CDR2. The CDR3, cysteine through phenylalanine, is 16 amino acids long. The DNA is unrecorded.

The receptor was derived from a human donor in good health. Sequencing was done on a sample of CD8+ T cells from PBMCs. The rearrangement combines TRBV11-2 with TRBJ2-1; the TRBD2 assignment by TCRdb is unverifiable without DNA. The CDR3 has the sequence CASRRQAASTYNEQFF.